Here is one TCR beta chain with its context. This sample is drawn from a study of identical twins' blood T cells. MiXCR, applied by TCRdb to the 5' RACE reads, yields one record per CDR3 protein. This sample has a few hundred thousand distinct CDR3 sequences, with 28% found just once. Per germline, CDR1 SGDLS and CDR2 YYNGEE. Between the trimmed V and J ends, which lost 6 bases and 0 bases, there was a span of 11 bases. There are 14 residues in the CDR3. Material: PBMCs. The chain joins TRBV9 to TRBJ2-3; no definite D call. The sequence was obtained from a woman aged 18 to 55 in good health. The DNA for the CDR3 is TGTGCCAGCAACGTGGGCGGAAGCACAGATACGCAGTATTTT. This gives the protein CASNVGGSTDTQYF.